The next 32 T cell receptor beta chains were all read from a single sample in a study of blood T cell repertoires in COVID-19. TCRdb's table, derived via immunoSEQ multiplex PCR, lists solely in-frame clones and lacks some. The top ten hold 8% to 13% of the sample, which has roughly 82,000 clones, 82% seen once. The sequenced material came from peripheral blood. The receptors come from a man between 60 and 75 years old with acute or convalescent COVID-19.

The chain employs TRBV24-1 and TRBJ2-1; 16 bases match TRBD2. After removal of 0 bases from V and 7 bases from J, the junction contained 11 bases not matched to a gene. The CDR3 runs to 20 residues. Germline CDR1 KGHDR, CDR2 SFDVKD. CDR3 coding DNA: TGTGCCACCAGTGATTTGACGGATGGGACTAGCGGGAGGGCCTTGAATGAGCAGTTCTTC. The encoded protein is CATSDLTDGTSGRALNEQFF.

V and J are TRBV4-3 and TRBJ2-1, with TRBD2 matching 10 bases. CDR1 and CDR2 from the germline V gene are LGHNA and YSLEER. Germline trimming cut 0 bases from V and 1 base from J; bases unmatched to any gene: 0. The CDR3 totals 16 residues. As DNA, the CDR3 is TGCGCCAGCAGCCAAGAACTAGCGGGGTCCTACAATGAGCAGTTCTTC. It codes for CASSQELAGSYNEQFF.

The rearrangement uses TRBV4-3 and TRBJ1-5, with D maybe TRBD1 (5 bases). V gave up 1 base and J gave up 0 bases, with 10 bases separating them. The CDR3 is 16 residues long. From germline, CDR1 is LGHNA and CDR2 YSLEER. The CDR3 coding sequence is TGCGCCAGCAGCCAAGGTGGGGCAGATAGCAATCAGCCCCAGCATTTT. Translation: CASSQGGADSNQPQHF.

This chain uses TRBV7-9 with TRBJ1-2, with D maybe TRBD1 (6 bases). CDR3 length: 12 amino acids. Trimming shortened V by 3 bases and J by 7 bases, and 9 bases separated the two germline ends. Germline V gives CDR1 SEHNR, CDR2 FQNEAQ (reference sequence). CDR3 nucleotide sequence: TGTGCCAGCAGCTTGGGGGCGGCTGGCTACACCTTC. The encoded protein is CASSLGAAGYTF.

The rearrangement joins TRBV6-5 to TRBJ2-7; 7 bases align to TRBD1. Germline assignment: CDR1 MNHEY and CDR2 SVGAGI. V dropped 3 bases and J dropped 1; count of bases not matched to a gene: 9. This CDR3 is 16 amino acids long. CDR3 sequence (DNA): TGTGCCAGCAGTTATAATCCGGGACAGTCATCCTACGAGCAGTACTTC. Translation: CASSYNPGQSSYEQYF.

The rearrangement links TRBV4-3 to TRBJ1-4; 8 bases match TRBD1. The CDR3 sequence is 15 residues long. V was clipped by 4 bases and J by 5 bases; unmatched bases: 6. Germline CDR1 is LGHNA and CDR2 is YSLEER. CDR3: CASSPRDRLNEKLFF. The CDR3 region has the DNA TGCGCCAGCAGCCCGCGGGACAGGCTAAATGAAAAACTGTTTTTT.

The chain employs TRBV7-2 and TRBJ1-2; 7 bases map to TRBD1. Per the germline V gene, CDR1 is SGHTA and CDR2 is FQGNSA. V shed 4 bases, J shed 8 bases, and the junction held 13 bases outside the gene matches. The CDR3 is 15 amino acids. This chain's CDR3 is CASSYSYHRGGGYTF. Here the CDR3 DNA reads TGTGCCAGCAGCTACTCATATCACAGGGGAGGCGGCTACACCTTC.

This sequence joins TRBV7-6 and TRBJ2-2; D uncertain. Germline V lookup: CDR1 SGHVS, CDR2 FNYEAQ. V was trimmed by 5 bases and J by 6 bases, leaving 10 bases between them. The CDR3 loop spans 13 amino acids. Here the CDR3 reads CASSLITAGELFF. CDR3 coding DNA: TGTGCCAGCAGCCTTATAACGGCCGGGGAGCTGTTTTTT.

This chain joins TRBV6-5 and TRBJ2-7; D might be TRBD2 (5 bases). The germline gives CDR1 MNHEY, CDR2 SVGAGI. The CDR3 is 13 residues long. Trimming stripped 4 bases from V and 0 bases from J, with 7 bases between. The CDR3 region is CASSWELSYEQYF. The CDR3 DNA reads TGTGCCAGCAGTTGGGAGCTCTCCTACGAGCAGTACTTC.

This clone appeared a single time. The chain carries TRBV7-2 and TRBJ2-3; D is uncertain. This CDR3 is 13 amino acids long. Germline-derived CDR1 and CDR2 are SGHTA and FQGNSA. V gave up 5 bases and J gave up 5 bases, with 11 bases separating them. CDR3 sequence reads: CASSHPPGDTQYF. The CDR3 bases are TGTGCCAGCAGCCATCCTCCAGGAGATACGCAGTATTTT.

The J gene is TRBJ2-3, the V gene TRBV7-2; 7 bases map to TRBD2. CDR1 is SGHTA, CDR2 FQGNSA, per germline. With V trimmed by 3 bases and J by 2 bases, 2 bases remained unmatched. This CDR3 spans 14 amino acids. The CDR3 here is CASSFLAVTDTQYF. The CDR3 nucleotides read TGTGCCAGCAGCTTTCTAGCGGTCACAGATACGCAGTATTTT.

The chain links TRBV7-2 to TRBJ2-7; 12 nucleotides agree with TRBD2. Unmatched junction bases numbered 3, after V lost 5 bases and J lost 4 bases. CDR1 and CDR2 (germline): SGHTA, FQGNSA. The CDR3 sequence is 14 residues long. The CDR3, as DNA: TGTGCCAGCAGCCTTCTAGCGGGAGGGTACGAGCAGTACTTC. This translates into CASSLLAGGYEQYF. The entire variable domain, with the rest obtained from reference TRBV7-2 and TRBJ2-7, is as follows: GAGVSQSPSNKVTEKGKDVELRCDPISGHTALYWYRQSLGQGLEFLIYFQGNSAPDKSGLPSDRFSAERTGGSVSTLTIQRTQQEDSAVYLCASSLLAGGYEQYFGPGTRLTVT.

The chain has TRBV28 and TRBJ1-5, with a weak D call TRBD1 (6 bases). CDR3 length: 15 residues. Germline CDR1 MDHEN, CDR2 SYDVKM. V was cut by 5 bases and J by 2 bases, with 13 bases left in between. The CDR3 loop reads CASSKTGMGNQPQHF. The CDR3 bases are TGTGCCAGCAGTAAAACAGGGATGGGCAATCAGCCCCAGCATTTT.

The chain joins TRBV15 to TRBJ1-1, with D hard to call. The CDR3 totals 14 residues. Germline CDR1 and CDR2: LNHNV and YYDKDF (reference sequence). Trimming cost V 5 bases and J 0 bases, with 10 bases left between them. The CDR3 protein is CATSSRVMNTEAFF. DNA of the CDR3: TGTGCCACCAGCTCCCGAGTGATGAACACTGAAGCTTTCTTT.

This clone was observed once. Here the CDR3 reads CAARQNYEQYF. The CDR3, as DNA: TGTGCCGCCCGCCAGAACTACGAGCAGTACTTC. The J gene is TRBJ2-7, the V gene TRBV28; D unclear. CDR3 size: 11 residues. The V gene's germline CDR1 is MDHEN and CDR2 SYDVKM. The V end lost 11 bases, the J end lost 3 bases, and 11 bases lay between the germline ends.

This chain joins TRBV11-2 and TRBJ1-1; D remains unclear. This CDR3 spans 13 amino acids. Trimming shortened V by 3 bases and J by 6 bases, and 11 bases separated the two germline ends. CDR1 is SGHAT and CDR2 is FQNNGV in the germline V gene. CDR3 bases: TGTGCCAGCAGCTTCAACAGTCTTGCTGAAGCTTTCTTT. Translating it yields CASSFNSLAEAFF.

The chain has TRBV29-1 and TRBJ1-5; 8 bases match TRBD1. The V gene end was trimmed by 4 bases and the J gene end by 0 bases; junction bases not matched to a gene: 2. CDR3 size: 14 residues. Germline V lookup: CDR1 SQVTM, CDR2 ANQGSEA. The CDR3 DNA follows: TGCAGCGTTGTGGGACAGGATAGCAATCAGCCCCAGCATTTT. Translation gives CSVVGQDSNQPQHF.

This chain uses TRBV6-2 or TRBV6-3 with TRBJ2-5; D ambiguous. In germline, CDR1 is MNHEY, CDR2 SVGEGT. This CDR3 spans 12 amino acids. V dropped 2 bases and J dropped 4 bases, with 5 bases sitting between them. CDR3 protein: CASSYLVETQYF. The CDR3, as DNA: TGTGCCAGCAGTTACCTCGTAGAGACCCAGTACTTC.

This chain links TRBV19 with TRBJ1-5; TRBD1 matches at 9 bases. From germline, CDR1 is LNHDA and CDR2 SQIVND (reference sequence). The CDR3 is made up of 14 amino acids. J gave up 7 bases and V 6 bases, and 7 bases lay outside the gene matches. The CDR3 sequence: CASRTQGAGQPQHF. The CDR3 nucleotides are TGTGCCAGTAGAACACAGGGGGCGGGGCAGCCCCAGCATTTT.

In this sample, this clone turned up a few times. The CDR3 DNA is TGTGCCAGCAGCTTTTTACGGGGGGGTGACTACGAGCAGTACTTC. Its protein is CASSFLRGGDYEQYF. The chain uses TRBV11-2 and TRBJ2-7; 8 nucleotides align to TRBD2. The V and J ends lost 3 bases and 3 bases, in that order; junction bases with no gene match: 7. The length of the CDR3 is 15 residues. The germline V gene has CDR1 SGHAT and CDR2 FQNNGV.

The chain couples TRBV18 to TRBJ1-3; 10 bases map to TRBD1. CDR1 is KGHSH and CDR2 is LQKENI in the germline V gene. The CDR3 is 15 residues long. The junction had 6 bases not matched to a gene; V was cut back by 6 bases and J by 4 bases. The CDR3 loop is CASSPDRGPGNTIYF. The CDR3 DNA reads TGTGCCAGCTCCCCTGACAGGGGGCCGGGAAACACCATATATTTT. Complete variable domain (other parts from reference TRBV18 and TRBJ1-3): NAGVMQNPRHLVRRRGQEARLRCSPMKGHSHVYWYRQLPEEGLKFMVYLQKENIIDESGMPKERFSAEFPKEGPSILRIQQVVRGDSAAYFCASSPDRGPGNTIYFGEGSWLTVV.

The chain carries TRBV7-9 and TRBJ1-2, with D maybe TRBD1 (6 bases). The germline V gene has CDR1 SEHNR and CDR2 FQNEAQ (reference sequence). The CDR3 has 15 residues. The V and J ends lost 5 bases and 1 base respectively, with 14 bases between them. CDR3 DNA: TGTGCCAGCAGCCACAGGGACCCTTTTAACTATGGCTACACCTTC. It translates to CASSHRDPFNYGYTF.

V usage is TRBV5-1 and J usage is TRBJ2-5; TRBD2 matches 15 bases. The junction had 6 bases not matched to a gene; V was cut back by 6 bases and J by 0 bases. The germline V gene has CDR1 SGHRS and CDR2 YFSETQ. The CDR3 contains 17 residues. CDR3: CASNMGTSGRYQETQYF. CDR3 coding DNA: TGCGCCAGCAACATGGGGACTAGCGGGAGGTACCAAGAGACCCAGTACTTC. Combining the CDR3 with reference TRBV5-1 and TRBJ2-5 gives the whole variable domain KAGVTQTPRYLIKTRGQQVTLSCSPISGHRSVSWYQQTPGQGLQFLFEYFSETQRNKGNFPGRFSGRQFSNSRSEMNVSTLELGDSALYLCASNMGTSGRYQETQYFGPGTRLLVL.

V is TRBV19 and J is TRBJ1-5; no clear D. CDR3 length: 16 amino acids. From germline, CDR1 is LNHDA and CDR2 SQIVND (reference sequence). The germline V and J ends were trimmed by 4 bases and 1 base, with 14 bases remaining between them. This chain's CDR3 is CASSKGLRVSNQPQHF. The CDR3 bases are TGTGCCAGTAGTAAGGGTCTGAGGGTAAGCAATCAGCCCCAGCATTTT.

V is TRBV18 and J is TRBJ1-3; D not resolved. V was trimmed by 1 base and J by 4 bases, leaving 8 bases between them. Germline V gives CDR1 KGHSH, CDR2 LQKENI. This CDR3 has 14 residues. This CDR3 is CASSPQEPGNTIYF. The CDR3 nucleotides read TGTGCCAGCTCACCACAAGAGCCGGGAAACACCATATATTTT.

V and J are TRBV18 and TRBJ1-6, with D perhaps TRBD1 (5 bases). Trimming pared 2 bases from V and 7 bases from J, leaving 12 bases between. In germline, CDR1 is KGHSH, CDR2 LQKENI. The CDR3 loop spans 15 amino acids. The CDR3 DNA follows: TGTGCCAGCTCACCAGGACAATTCCTGAATTCACCCCTCCACTTT. This encodes CASSPGQFLNSPLHF.

This chain connects TRBV11-3 to TRBJ2-2; D remains unclear. There are 14 residues in the CDR3. V lost 3 bases, J lost 1 base, and 6 bases lay in between. In germline, CDR1 is SGHNT, CDR2 YENEEA. The CDR3 nucleotides are TGTGCCAGCAGCTTCTCCAGGAACACCGGGGAGCTGTTTTTT. Translation: CASSFSRNTGELFF.

The chain is built from TRBV7-8 and TRBJ1-6; possibly TRBD1 for D (5 bases). Trimming removed 5 bases from V and 8 bases from J, with 16 bases in between. The CDR3 covers 15 residues. The germline gives CDR1 SGHVS, CDR2 FQNEAQ. CDR3 nucleotides: TGTGCCAGCAGCCAGCTTGGGGTAGGGGATTCACCCCTCCACTTT. This codes for CASSQLGVGDSPLHF.

This clone has at least ten counts. V usage is TRBV6-6 and J usage is TRBJ1-2; D perhaps matches TRBD1 (5 bases). Trimming pared 1 base from V and 4 bases from J, leaving 16 bases between. The CDR3 length is 16 residues. Germline V gives CDR1 MNHNY, CDR2 SVGAGI (reference sequence). CDR3 sequence reads: CASSYLKGPQTYGYTF. CDR3 coding DNA: TGTGCCAGCAGTTACTTGAAGGGGCCCCAAACCTATGGCTACACCTTC.

The V gene is TRBV7-9, the J gene TRBJ1-3; TRBD1 aligns across 9 bases. CDR1 and CDR2 from the germline V gene are SEHNR and FQNEAQ (reference sequence). V lost 4 bases to trimming and J lost 2 bases; unmatched junction nucleotides: 6. CDR3 length equals 16 residues. CDR3 protein: CASSSYRGQAGNTIYF. The CDR3 bases are TGTGCCAGCAGCTCCTACAGGGGGCAGGCTGGAAACACCATATATTTT.

The rearrangement uses TRBV10-3 and TRBJ1-6; unclear D gene. V was shortened by 3 bases and J by 13 bases, with 10 bases between the two germline ends. The germline CDR1 and CDR2 sequences are ENHRY and SYGVKD. The CDR3 runs to 12 residues. The CDR3 loop is CAISDSLTPLHF. The CDR3 DNA is TGTGCCATCAGTGATAGCCTAACCCCCCTCCACTTT.

This chain connects TRBV9 to TRBJ1-6; TRBD1 aligns across 7 bases. CDR3 length: 15 amino acids. Germline trimming cut 7 bases from V and 10 bases from J; bases unmatched to any gene: 14. Germline V gene sequence: CDR1 SGDLS, CDR2 YYNGEE. The CDR3 loop reads CASGTRGERGSPLHF. In DNA form, the CDR3 reads TGTGCCAGCGGTACCAGGGGGGAACGGGGGTCACCCCTCCACTTT.